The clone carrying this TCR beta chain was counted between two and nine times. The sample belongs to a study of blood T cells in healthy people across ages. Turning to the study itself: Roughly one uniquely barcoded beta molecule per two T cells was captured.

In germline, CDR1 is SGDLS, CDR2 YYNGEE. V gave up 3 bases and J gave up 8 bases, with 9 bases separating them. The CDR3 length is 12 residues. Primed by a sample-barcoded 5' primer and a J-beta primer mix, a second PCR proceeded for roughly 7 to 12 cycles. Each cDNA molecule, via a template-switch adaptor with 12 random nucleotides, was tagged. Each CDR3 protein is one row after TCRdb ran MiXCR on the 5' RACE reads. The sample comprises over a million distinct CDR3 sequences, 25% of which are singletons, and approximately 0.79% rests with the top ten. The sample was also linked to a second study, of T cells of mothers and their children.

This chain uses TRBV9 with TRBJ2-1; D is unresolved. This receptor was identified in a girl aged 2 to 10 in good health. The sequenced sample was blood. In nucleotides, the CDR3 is TGTGCCAGCAGCGACGGTTTCGATGAGCAGTTCTTC. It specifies CASSDGFDEQFF. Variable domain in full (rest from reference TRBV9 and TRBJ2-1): DSGVTQTPKHLITATGQRVTLRCSPRSGDLSVYWYQQSLDQGLQFLIQYYNGEERAKGNILERFSAQQFPDLHSELNLSSLELGDSALYFCASSDGFDEQFFGPGTRLTVL.